A selection of T cell receptor beta chains follows, all from one sample in a study of cytomegalovirus exposure and HLA in healthy donors. Sequencing used immunoSEQ multiplex PCR; TCRdb keeps in-frame clones, though not all of them. This table holds roughly 120,000 clones, about 74% found once. The sample comprised PBMCs. These receptor sequences come from a woman aged 50 to 60 in good health and CMV-seropositive. Each CDR3 is given with its conserved first and last residue. The D gene is left open where the match is weak. Size values are once, few and many counts, or a class for expanded clones, and some rows have none.

d_gene	v_gene	abundance	j_gene	CDR3aa	CDR3nt
-	TRBV7-9	-	TRBJ2-7	CASSLQGSSYEQYF	TGTGCCAGCAGCCTGCAAGGGAGCTCCTACGAGCAGTACTTC
-	TRBV7-9	-	TRBJ1-4	CASSTGTGWVNEKLFF	TGTGCCAGCAGCACAGGGACCGGGTGGGTTAATGAAAAACTGTTTTTT
TRBD1	TRBV4-2	-	TRBJ1-6	CASSQEGQGVSPLHF	TGTGCCAGCAGCCAAGAGGGACAGGGGGTCTCACCCCTCCACTTT
-	TRBV28	-	TRBJ1-2	CASSQQGWGYTF	TGTGCCAGCAGTCAACAGGGATGGGGCTACACCTTC
-	TRBV7-9	once	TRBJ2-6	CSSSLVGGGANVLTF	TGTTCCAGCAGCTTGGTCGGAGGAGGGGCCAACGTCCTGACTTTC
TRBD2	TRBV6-5	-	TRBJ2-7	CASSYSSGDTYEQYF	TGTGCCAGCAGTTACTCAAGCGGGGATACCTACGAGCAGTACTTC
TRBD2	TRBV2	-	TRBJ2-1	CASSVSSGVYNEQFF	TGTGCCAGCAGTGTGTCTAGCGGGGTCTACAATGAGCAGTTCTTC
TRBD2	TRBV5-4	-	TRBJ2-7	CASSSQAGVYEQYF	TGTGCCAGCAGCTCCCAAGCGGGGGTTTACGAGCAGTACTTC
TRBD1	TRBV7-2	-	TRBJ2-1	CASSFGDRPSQFF	TGTGCCAGCAGCTTTGGGGACAGGCCAAGTCAGTTCTTC
TRBD1	TRBV2	-	TRBJ1-6	CASGTGDSPLHF	TGTGCCAGTGGGACAGGGGATTCACCCCTCCACTTT
-	TRBV4-3	few	TRBJ1-4	CASSQVSGVIEKLFF	TGCGCCAGCAGCCAAGTCTCAGGGGTTATTGAAAAACTGTTTTTT
-	TRBV2	-	TRBJ2-3	CASSVRGGGIDTQYF	TGTGCCAGCAGTGTGAGGGGGGGAGGTATAGATACGCAGTATTTT
-	TRBV7-8	-	TRBJ2-7	CASSGGKSTYEQYF	TGTGCCAGCAGCGGGGGGAAATCCACCTACGAGCAGTACTTC
-	TRBV21-1	-	TRBJ1-1	CASSNERQGAWGEAFF	TGTGCCAGCAGCAATGAGCGCCAGGGGGCGTGGGGTGAAGCTTTCTTT
-	TRBV28	-	TRBJ1-2	CASSPNDGYGYTF	TGTGCCAGCAGTCCGAACGACGGGTATGGCTACACCTTC
TRBD2	TRBV5-1	-	TRBJ2-3	CASSEGLAGLLDTQYF	TGCGCCAGCAGCGAGGGACTAGCGGGGCTTCTAGATACGCAGTATTTT
TRBD1	TRBV2	-	TRBJ1-5	CASRRTGVPVEPQHF	TGTGCCAGCAGGCGAACAGGGGTCCCCGTGGAGCCCCAGCATTTT
TRBD2	TRBV10-3	-	TRBJ2-1	CAISGWKGGNEQFF	TGTGCCATCAGTGGTTGGAAGGGAGGGAATGAGCAGTTCTTC
TRBD1	TRBV6-5	-	TRBJ2-3	CASSITGDVADTQYF	TGTGCCAGCAGTATTACAGGGGACGTGGCAGATACGCAGTATTTT
-	TRBV7-8	-	TRBJ1-2	CASGPIGGAKGYTF	TGTGCCAGCGGGCCCATCGGGGGGGCTAAGGGCTACACCTTC
-	TRBV27	-	TRBJ1-5	CASSKGDSNQPQHF	TGTGCCAGCAGTAAGGGGGATAGCAATCAGCCCCAGCATTTT
-	TRBV7-9	few	TRBJ1-1	CASSKGGAEAFF	TGTGCCAGCAGCAAGGGCGGGGCTGAAGCTTTCTTT
-	TRBV5-4	-	TRBJ2-5	CASSFYRQETQYF	TGTGCCAGCAGCTTTTACAGGCAAGAGACCCAGTACTTC
TRBD2	TRBV2	-	TRBJ2-7	CASNPGRAGGPYEQYF	TGTGCCAGCAACCCAGGTAGAGCGGGGGGCCCCTACGAGCAGTACTTC
-	TRBV9	-	TRBJ2-7	CASSVTPGLQNEQYF	TGTGCCAGCAGCGTGACTCCGGGACTTCAGAACGAGCAGTACTTC
-	TRBV5-4	-	TRBJ2-5	CASSSGTPTGETQYF	TGTGCCAGCAGCTCCGGGACTCCTACGGGGGAGACCCAGTACTTC
TRBD1	TRBV13	-	TRBJ1-2	CASSLGPGQTFYGYTF	TGTGCCAGCAGCTTAGGCCCGGGACAGACTTTCTATGGCTACACCTTC
-	TRBV6-1	-	TRBJ1-2	CASSPQINYGYTF	TGTGCCAGCAGTCCACAGATCAACTATGGCTACACCTTC
-	TRBV5-1	-	TRBJ2-5	CASSLAGIQETQYF	TGCGCCAGCAGCTTGGCGGGAATCCAAGAGACCCAGTACTTC
-	TRBV10-3	-	TRBJ1-2	CAIRGSGSGYTF	TGTGCCATCCGGGGGAGTGGTTCGGGCTACACCTTC
-	TRBV20-1	-	TRBJ2-7	CSASGYYEQYF	TGCAGTGCTAGCGGGTACTACGAGCAGTACTTC
TRBD1	TRBV4-1	once	TRBJ1-5	CASSQAGQGGNQPQHF	TGCGCCAGCAGCCAAGCGGGACAGGGTGGCAATCAGCCCCAGCATTTT
TRBD2	TRBV7-9	-	TRBJ2-1	CASSLAGLAGGEQFF	TGTGCCAGCAGCTTAGCAGGACTAGCGGGGGGGGAGCAGTTCTTC
-	TRBV10-3	-	TRBJ2-1	CAISLRQGGNEQFF	TGTGCCATCAGTCTACGGCAGGGGGGCAATGAGCAGTTCTTC
-	TRBV7-9	once	TRBJ1-2	CASSLSGFDGYTF	TGTGCCAGCAGCTTGTCGGGGTTTGATGGCTACACCTTC